The T cell receptor beta chain described here comes from a study of technical replicates of blood from four donors. Germline V lookup: CDR1 SGHRS, CDR2 YFSETQ. J gave up 9 bases and V 3 bases, and 14 bases lay outside the gene matches. There are 18 residues in the CDR3. Using immunoSEQ multiplex PCR, the repertoire was profiled, and TCRdb retains in-frame clones only, with some absent. The table has tens of thousands of clones, approximately 94% seen once. The TCR comes from a human donor in good health. The sample consisted of T cells isolated from PBMCs. The V gene is TRBV5-1, the J gene TRBJ1-6; 11 nucleotides match TRBD1. CDR3 residues: CASSWSLSGTGGISPLHF. CDR3 in DNA: TGCGCCAGCAGCTGGAGTCTATCCGGGACAGGGGGGATTTCACCCCTCCACTTT.